This entry describes one T cell receptor beta chain. Antigen: not known. The data are from a study of T cells in localized non-small cell lung cancer. The assay was immunoSEQ multiplex PCR, and TCRdb's table has in-frame clones only and misses some. This sample has roughly 72,000 clones, with about 90% found just once. Findings and limits, study-wide: Analysis by sequencing included only one tumor region, so heterogeneity remains possible. Appearing in adjacent lung were a median 57 of the top 100 tumor clones. Compared with tumor, uninvolved adjacent lung displayed greater T cell clonality, ranking highest overall.

CDR1 is MNHNY, CDR2 SVGAGI, per germline (reference sequence). This CDR3 is built from 13 residues. V dropped 4 bases and J dropped 7; count of bases not matched to a gene: 6. This specimen consisted of peripheral blood, obtained before any cancer treatment. This receptor was obtained from a male donor at least 60 years old with stage III squamous cell lung carcinoma. This rearrangement joins TRBV6-6 to TRBJ2-5, with TRBD2 matching 7 bases. CDR3 DNA sequence: TGTGCCAGCAGTTCTAGCGGATCTGGGACCCAGTACTTC. Its protein product is CASSSSGSGTQYF.